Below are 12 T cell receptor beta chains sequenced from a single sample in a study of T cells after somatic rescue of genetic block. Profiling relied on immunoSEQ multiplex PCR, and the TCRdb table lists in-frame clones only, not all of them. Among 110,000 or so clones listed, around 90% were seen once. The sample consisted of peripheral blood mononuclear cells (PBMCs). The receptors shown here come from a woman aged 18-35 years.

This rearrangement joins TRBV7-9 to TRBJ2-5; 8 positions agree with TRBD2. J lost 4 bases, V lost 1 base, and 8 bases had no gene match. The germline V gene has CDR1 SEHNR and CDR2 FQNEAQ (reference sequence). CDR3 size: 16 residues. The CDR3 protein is CASSLGSSGGGETQYF. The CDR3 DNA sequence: TGTGCCAGCAGCTTAGGATCCAGCGGGGGAGGAGAGACCCAGTACTTC.

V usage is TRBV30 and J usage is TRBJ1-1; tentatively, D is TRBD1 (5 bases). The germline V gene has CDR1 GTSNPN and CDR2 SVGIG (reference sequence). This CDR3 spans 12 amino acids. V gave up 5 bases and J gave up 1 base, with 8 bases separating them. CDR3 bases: TGTGCCTGGGTGGGGGGGAACACTGAAGCTTTCTTT. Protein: CAWVGGNTEAFF.

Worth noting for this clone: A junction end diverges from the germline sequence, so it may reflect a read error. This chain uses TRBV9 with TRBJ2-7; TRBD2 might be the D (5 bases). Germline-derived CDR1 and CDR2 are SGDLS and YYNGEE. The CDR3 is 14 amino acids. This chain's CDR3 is CASNVTMEAYEQYF. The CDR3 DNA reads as TGTGCCAGCAACGTAACAATGGAGGCCTACGAGCAGTACTTC.

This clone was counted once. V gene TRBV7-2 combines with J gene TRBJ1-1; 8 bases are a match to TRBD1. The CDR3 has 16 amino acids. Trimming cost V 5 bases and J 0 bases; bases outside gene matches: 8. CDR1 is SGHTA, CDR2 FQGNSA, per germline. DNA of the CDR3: TGTGCCAGCAGCGGAGGACAGGGAGTCATGAACACTGAAGCTTTCTTT. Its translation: CASSGGQGVMNTEAFF.

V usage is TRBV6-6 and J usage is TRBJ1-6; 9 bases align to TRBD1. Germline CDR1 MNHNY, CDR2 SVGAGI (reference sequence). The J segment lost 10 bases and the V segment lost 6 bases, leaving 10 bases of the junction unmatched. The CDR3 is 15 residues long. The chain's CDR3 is CASSPDRGMGSPLHF. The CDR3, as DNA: TGTGCCAGCAGCCCGGACAGGGGTATGGGATCACCCCTCCACTTT.

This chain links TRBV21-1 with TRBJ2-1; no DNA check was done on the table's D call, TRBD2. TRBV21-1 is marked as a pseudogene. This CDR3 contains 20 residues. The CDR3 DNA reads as TGTGCCAGCAGCAAAGCGGAGCCTAGCGGGGGGATCCCTACAAAGGATGAGCAGTTCTTC. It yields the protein CASSKAEPSGGIPTKDEQFF.

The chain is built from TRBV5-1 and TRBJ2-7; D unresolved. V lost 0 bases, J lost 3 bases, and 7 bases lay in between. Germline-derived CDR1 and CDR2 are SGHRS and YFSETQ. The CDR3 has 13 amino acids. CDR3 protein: CASSLAMDYEQYF. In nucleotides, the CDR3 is TGCGCCAGCAGCTTGGCAATGGACTACGAGCAGTACTTC.

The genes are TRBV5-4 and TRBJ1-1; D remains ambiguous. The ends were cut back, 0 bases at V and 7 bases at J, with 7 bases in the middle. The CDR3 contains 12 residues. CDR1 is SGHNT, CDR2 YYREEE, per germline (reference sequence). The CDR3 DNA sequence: TGTGCCAGCAGCTTGGACGAGGGTGAAGCTTTCTTT. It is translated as CASSLDEGEAFF.

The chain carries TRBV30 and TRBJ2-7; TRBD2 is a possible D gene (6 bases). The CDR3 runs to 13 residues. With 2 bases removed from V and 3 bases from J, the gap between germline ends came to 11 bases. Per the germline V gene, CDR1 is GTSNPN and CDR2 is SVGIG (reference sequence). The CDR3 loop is CAWSSRGNYEQYF. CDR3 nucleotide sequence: TGTGCCTGGAGTTCGCGCGGGAACTACGAGCAGTACTTC.

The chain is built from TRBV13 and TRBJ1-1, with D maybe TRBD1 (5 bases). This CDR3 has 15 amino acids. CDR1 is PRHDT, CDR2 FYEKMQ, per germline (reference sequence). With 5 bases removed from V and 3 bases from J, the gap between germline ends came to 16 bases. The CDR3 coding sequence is TGTGCCAGCAGCCTACGGGCAGGGAGCGACACTGAAGCTTTCTTT. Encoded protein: CASSLRAGSDTEAFF.

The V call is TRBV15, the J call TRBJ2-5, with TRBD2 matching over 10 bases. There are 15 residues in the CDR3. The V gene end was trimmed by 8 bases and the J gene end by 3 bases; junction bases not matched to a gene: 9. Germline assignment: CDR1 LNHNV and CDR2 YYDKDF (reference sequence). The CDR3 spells CATRSSGGEKETQYF. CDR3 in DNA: TGTGCCACCCGATCAAGCGGGGGGGAAAAAGAGACCCAGTACTTC.

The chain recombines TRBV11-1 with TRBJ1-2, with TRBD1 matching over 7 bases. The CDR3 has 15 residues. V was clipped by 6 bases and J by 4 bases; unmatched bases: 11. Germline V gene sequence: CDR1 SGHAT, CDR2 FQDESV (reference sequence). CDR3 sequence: CASSSQGEGSYGYTF. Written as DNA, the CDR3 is TGTGCCAGCAGTTCTCAGGGGGAAGGCAGCTATGGCTACACCTTC.